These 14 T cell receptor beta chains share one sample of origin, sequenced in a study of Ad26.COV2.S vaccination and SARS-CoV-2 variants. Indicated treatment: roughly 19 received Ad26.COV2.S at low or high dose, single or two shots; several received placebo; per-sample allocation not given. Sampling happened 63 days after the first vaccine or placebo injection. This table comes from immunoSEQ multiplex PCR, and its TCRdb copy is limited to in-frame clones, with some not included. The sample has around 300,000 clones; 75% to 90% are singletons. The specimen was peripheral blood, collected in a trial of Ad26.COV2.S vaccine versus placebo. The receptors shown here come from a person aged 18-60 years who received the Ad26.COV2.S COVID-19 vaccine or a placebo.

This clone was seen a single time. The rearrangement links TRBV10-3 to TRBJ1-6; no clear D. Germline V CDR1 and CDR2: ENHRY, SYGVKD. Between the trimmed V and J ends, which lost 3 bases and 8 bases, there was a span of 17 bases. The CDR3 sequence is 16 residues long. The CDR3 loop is CAISELPGVLDSPLHF. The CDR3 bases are TGTGCCATCAGTGAATTACCGGGAGTGTTGGATTCACCCCTCCACTTT.

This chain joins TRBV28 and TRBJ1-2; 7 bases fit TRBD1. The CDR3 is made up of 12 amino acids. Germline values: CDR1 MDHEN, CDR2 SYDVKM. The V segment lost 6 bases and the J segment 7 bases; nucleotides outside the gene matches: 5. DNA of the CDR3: TGTGCCAGCAGCGGGACAGCCGGTGGCTACACCTTC. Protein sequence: CASSGTAGGYTF.

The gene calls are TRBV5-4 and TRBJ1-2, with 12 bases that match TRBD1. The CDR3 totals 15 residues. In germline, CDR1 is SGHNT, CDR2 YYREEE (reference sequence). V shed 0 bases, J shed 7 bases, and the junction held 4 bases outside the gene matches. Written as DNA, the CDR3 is TGTGCCAGCAGCTTGGCCGGGACAGGGGGCGTTGGCTACACCTTC. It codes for CASSLAGTGGVGYTF.

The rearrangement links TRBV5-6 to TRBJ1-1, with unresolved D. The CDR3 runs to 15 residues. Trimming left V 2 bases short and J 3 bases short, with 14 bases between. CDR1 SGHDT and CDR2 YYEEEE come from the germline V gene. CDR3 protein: CASSLFPGRDTEAFF. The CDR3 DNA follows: TGTGCCAGCAGCTTATTCCCGGGAAGGGACACTGAAGCTTTCTTT.

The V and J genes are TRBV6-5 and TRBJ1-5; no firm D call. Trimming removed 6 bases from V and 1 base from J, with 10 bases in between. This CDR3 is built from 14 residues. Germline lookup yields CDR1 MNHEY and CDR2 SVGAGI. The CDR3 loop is CASRLIGSNQPQHF. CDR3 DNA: TGTGCCAGCAGGTTGATTGGGAGCAATCAGCCCCAGCATTTT.

The CDR3, as DNA: TGTGCCAGCAGTTTATACCGACAGGATTTAACTAATGAAAAACTGTTTTTT. This sequence encodes CASSLYRQDLTNEKLFF. This chain uses TRBV28 with TRBJ1-4, with a weak D call TRBD1 (6 bases). Trimming left V 1 base short and J 1 base short, with 13 bases between. The CDR3 is 17 residues long. Germline lookup yields CDR1 MDHEN and CDR2 SYDVKM. Complete variable domain (other parts from reference TRBV28 and TRBJ1-4): DVKVTQSSRYLVKRTGEKVFLECVQDMDHENMFWYRQDPGLGLRLIYFSYDVKMKEKGDIPEGYSVSREKKERFSLILESASTNQTSMYLCASSLYRQDLTNEKLFFGSGTQLSVL.

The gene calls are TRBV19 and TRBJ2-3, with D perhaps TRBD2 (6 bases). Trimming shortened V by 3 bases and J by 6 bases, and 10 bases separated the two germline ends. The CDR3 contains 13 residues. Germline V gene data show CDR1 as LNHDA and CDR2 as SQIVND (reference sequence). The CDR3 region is CASSISLADTQYF. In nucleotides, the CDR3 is TGTGCCAGTAGTATCTCTCTAGCGGATACGCAGTATTTT.

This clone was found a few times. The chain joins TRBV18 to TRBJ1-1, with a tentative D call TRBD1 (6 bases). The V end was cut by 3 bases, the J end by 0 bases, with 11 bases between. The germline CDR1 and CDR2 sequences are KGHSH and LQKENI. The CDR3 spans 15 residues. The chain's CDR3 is CASSPRGQLNTEAFF. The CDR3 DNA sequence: TGTGCCAGCTCACCTCGAGGACAGTTGAACACTGAAGCTTTCTTT.

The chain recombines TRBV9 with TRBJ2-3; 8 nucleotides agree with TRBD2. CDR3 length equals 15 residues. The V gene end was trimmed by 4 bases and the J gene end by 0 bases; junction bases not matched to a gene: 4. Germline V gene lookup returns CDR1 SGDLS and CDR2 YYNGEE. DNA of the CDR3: TGTGCCAGCAGCCCGGGGGGGGACAGCACAGATACGCAGTATTTT. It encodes CASSPGGDSTDTQYF. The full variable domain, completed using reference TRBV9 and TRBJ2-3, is DSGVTQTPKHLITATGQRVTLRCSPRSGDLSVYWYQQSLDQGLQFLIQYYNGEERAKGNILERFSAQQFPDLHSELNLSSLELGDSALYFCASSPGGDSTDTQYFGPGTRLTVL.

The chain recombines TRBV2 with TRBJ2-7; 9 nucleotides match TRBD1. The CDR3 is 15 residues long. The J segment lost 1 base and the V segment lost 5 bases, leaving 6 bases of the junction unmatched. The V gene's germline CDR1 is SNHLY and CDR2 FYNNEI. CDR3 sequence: CASSSETGGSYEQYF. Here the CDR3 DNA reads TGTGCCAGCAGTTCAGAGACAGGGGGGTCCTACGAGCAGTACTTC.

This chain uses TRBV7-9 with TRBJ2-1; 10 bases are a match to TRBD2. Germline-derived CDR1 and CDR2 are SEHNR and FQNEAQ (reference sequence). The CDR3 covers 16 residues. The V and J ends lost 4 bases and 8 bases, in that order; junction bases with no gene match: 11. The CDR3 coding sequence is TGTGCCAGCAGCTCCATCGGGGCTAGCGGGAGTTATGAGCAGTTCTTC. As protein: CASSSIGASGSYEQFF.

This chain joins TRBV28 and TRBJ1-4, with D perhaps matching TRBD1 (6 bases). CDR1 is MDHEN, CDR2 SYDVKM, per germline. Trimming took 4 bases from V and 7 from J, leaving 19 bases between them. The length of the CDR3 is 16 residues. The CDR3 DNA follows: TGTGCCAGCAGTTCCTCGGGAGGGGGTAGGCCTGAAAAACTGTTTTTT. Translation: CASSSSGGGRPEKLFF.

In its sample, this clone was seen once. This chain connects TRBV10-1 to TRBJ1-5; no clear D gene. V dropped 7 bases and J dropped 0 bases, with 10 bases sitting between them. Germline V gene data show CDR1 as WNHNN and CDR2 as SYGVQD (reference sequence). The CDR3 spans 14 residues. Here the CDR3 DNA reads TGCGCCAGCACCGGAACACATAGCAATCAGCCCCAGCATTTT. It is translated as CASTGTHSNQPQHF.

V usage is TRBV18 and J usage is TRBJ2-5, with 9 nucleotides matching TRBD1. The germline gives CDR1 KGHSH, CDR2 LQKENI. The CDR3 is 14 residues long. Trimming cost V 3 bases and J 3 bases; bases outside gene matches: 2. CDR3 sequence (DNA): TGTGCCAGCTCACCCGGACAGGGGAAAGAGACCCAGTACTTC. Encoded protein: CASSPGQGKETQYF.